This TCR beta chain was identified during a study of Ad26.COV2.S vaccination and SARS-CoV-2 variants. Profiled with immunoSEQ multiplex PCR; TCRdb holds only in-frame clones, not every one. Of some 250,000 clones in the sample, 88% were seen once. Sample treatment: over 15 received Ad26.COV2.S at low or high dose, single or two shots; about five received placebo; per-sample allocation not given. After the first vaccine or placebo injection, samples were drawn on day 63. This CDR3 spans 14 amino acids. V lost 1 base to trimming and J lost 2 bases, with 6 bases between them. Germline CDR1 MNHEY, CDR2 SVGAGI.

V and J are TRBV6-5 and TRBJ1-3; no reliable D call. The sequencing here drew on peripheral blood, taken in a trial of Ad26.COV2.S vaccine versus placebo. This TCR was sampled from a person aged 18-65 years who received the Ad26.COV2.S COVID-19 vaccine or a placebo. The CDR3 DNA reads as TGTGCCAGCAGTTACTTTGCAGCTGGAAACACCATATATTTT. As protein: CASSYFAAGNTIYF.